The T cell receptor beta chain described here comes from a study of blood T cell repertoires in COVID-19. Study-level information: Donors in the United States, Italy and Spain gave samples during acute or convalescent COVID-19. PBMCs, B-cell-depleted T cells, or T cells were the source of the cDNA or gDNA that made up the material.

Trimming removed 2 bases from V and 0 bases from J, with 11 bases in between. The CDR3 has 15 residues. Germline values: CDR1 SQVTM, CDR2 ANQGSEA. The table came from immunoSEQ multiplex PCR; TCRdb's copy has only in-frame clones and leaves some out. The sample holds more than 35,000 clones, approximately 80% seen once. This chain joins TRBV29-1 and TRBJ2-1, with D maybe TRBD2 (7 bases). This TCR was recovered from a woman of 80 years or more with acute or convalescent COVID-19. The sequenced sample was peripheral blood. The CDR3 region is CSVELGGVSYNEQFF. The CDR3 DNA is TGCAGCGTTGAACTAGGGGGGGTCTCCTACAATGAGCAGTTCTTC.